What follows is one TCR beta chain and its context. The data belong to a study of PD-L1 blockade in urothelial cancer. Method: immunoSEQ multiplex PCR; TCRdb's copy keeps in-frame clones and lacks some. The sample yields 40,000 to 55,000 clones, nearly 90% seen once. CDR3 length: 16 amino acids. V lost 1 base, J lost 8 bases, and 10 bases stayed unmatched. Germline lookup yields CDR1 SGHAT and CDR2 FQDESV (reference sequence). This sample's time point: pretreatment peripheral blood. The chain combines TRBV11-1 with TRBJ1-5, with 8 positions matching TRBD1. Sequenced here: PBMCs, sampled around atezolizumab (anti-PD-L1) treatment. The TCR was taken from a donor at least 40 years old with urothelial cancer. DNA for the CDR3: TGTGCCAGCAGCTTAGGGCAGGGGGCGTCAAGGGAGCCCCAGCATTTT. Translated, it gives CASSLGQGASREPQHF.